This entry features one T cell receptor (beta chain) sequence. The data were produced by immunoSEQ multiplex PCR, yet TCRdb's version contains in-frame clones alone and is incomplete. The sample includes 150,000 to 200,000 clones, 85% to 95% of them seen just once. These data originate in a study of T cell responses to AZD1222 COVID-19 vaccine. V lost 7 bases and J lost 8, with 17 bases in between. The CDR3 is made up of 14 amino acids. Germline V gene data show CDR1 as MDHEN and CDR2 as SYDVKM. Sequences were derived from peripheral blood, sampled on day 0 of AZD1222 vaccination. The chain combines TRBV28 with TRBJ1-4; D is possibly TRBD1 (5 bases). The clonotype was recovered from an adult in good health. Written as DNA, the CDR3 is TGTGCCAGCACGGGGACCGGCTTTCTCGAAAAACTGTTTTTT. Amino acids: CASTGTGFLEKLFF.